This T cell receptor (beta chain) was retrieved from a study of blood T cell repertoires in COVID-19. Deletions cut 0 bases from V and 4 bases from J, with 7 bases between. Germline-derived CDR1 and CDR2 are SGHAT and FQNNGV. The CDR3 is made up of 13 amino acids. The table came from immunoSEQ multiplex PCR; TCRdb's copy has only in-frame clones and leaves some out. The repertoire holds approximately 480,000 clones, with nearly 90% as singletons. The TCR originated in a man between 18 and 35 years old with COVID-19, enrolled during active disease. Specimen: peripheral blood. The chain is built from TRBV11-2 and TRBJ2-7; D is unresolved. The CDR3, as DNA: TGTGCCAGCAGCTTAGACAGAAAGTACGAGCAGTACTTC. Protein: CASSLDRKYEQYF.